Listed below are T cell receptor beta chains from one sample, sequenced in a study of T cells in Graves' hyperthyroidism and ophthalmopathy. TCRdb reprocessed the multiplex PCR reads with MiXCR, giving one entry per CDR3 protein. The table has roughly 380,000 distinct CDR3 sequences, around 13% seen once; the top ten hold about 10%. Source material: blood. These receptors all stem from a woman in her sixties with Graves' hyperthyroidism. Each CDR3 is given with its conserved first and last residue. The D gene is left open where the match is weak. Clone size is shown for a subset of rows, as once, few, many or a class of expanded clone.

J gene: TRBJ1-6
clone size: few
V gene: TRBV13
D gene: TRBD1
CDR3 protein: CASSRDRLNSPLHF
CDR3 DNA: TGTGCCAGCAGTCGGGACAGGTTGAATTCACCCCTCCACTTT

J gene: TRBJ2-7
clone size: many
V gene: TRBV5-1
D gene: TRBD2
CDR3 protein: CASSPRLASLREQYF
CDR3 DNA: TGCGCCAGCAGCCCCCGACTAGCCTCACTCCGCGAGCAGTACTTC

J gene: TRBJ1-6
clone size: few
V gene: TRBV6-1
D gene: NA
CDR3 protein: CASSEDRNNSPLHF
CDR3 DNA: TGTGCCAGCAGTGAGGACAGAAATAATTCACCCCTCCACTTT

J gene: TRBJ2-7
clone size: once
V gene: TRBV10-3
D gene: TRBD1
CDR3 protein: CAISRDRDYEQYF
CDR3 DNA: TGTGCCATCAGTCGGGACAGGGACTACGAGCAGTACTTC

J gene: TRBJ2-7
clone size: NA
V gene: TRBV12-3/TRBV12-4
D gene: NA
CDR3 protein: CASSLTGHLRGGEQYF
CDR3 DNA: TGTGCCAGCAGTTTGACGGGGCACCTTCGGGGAGGCGAGCAGTACTTC

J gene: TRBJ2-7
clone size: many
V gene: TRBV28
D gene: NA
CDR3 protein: CASSLSGGGQGFEQYF
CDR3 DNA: TGTGCCAGCAGTTTATCGGGAGGAGGACAGGGTTTCGAGCAGTACTTC

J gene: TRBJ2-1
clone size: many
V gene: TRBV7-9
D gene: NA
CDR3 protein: CASSPSGGINEQFF
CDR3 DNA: TGTGCCAGCAGCCCGTCGGGCGGAATAAATGAGCAGTTCTTC

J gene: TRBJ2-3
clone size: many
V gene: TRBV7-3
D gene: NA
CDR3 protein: CASSPTSSGFGTQYF
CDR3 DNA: TGTGCCAGCAGCCCCACTAGTAGCGGATTCGGTACGCAGTATTTT

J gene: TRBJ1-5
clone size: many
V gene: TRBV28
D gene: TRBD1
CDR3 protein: CASSPGRGRGYQPQHF
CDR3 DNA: TGTGCCAGCAGTCCGGGCAGGGGGCGCGGATATCAGCCCCAGCATTTT

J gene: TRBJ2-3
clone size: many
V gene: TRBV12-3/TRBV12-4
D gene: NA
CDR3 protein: CATRFWKWGTDTQYF
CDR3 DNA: TGTGCCACCCGTTTCTGGAAGTGGGGCACAGATACGCAGTATTTT

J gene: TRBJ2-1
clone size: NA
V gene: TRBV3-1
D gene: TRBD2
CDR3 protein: CASSRDTGTSGINEQFF
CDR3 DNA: TGTGCCAGCAGCCGAGATACCGGGACTAGCGGGATCAATGAGCAGTTCTTC

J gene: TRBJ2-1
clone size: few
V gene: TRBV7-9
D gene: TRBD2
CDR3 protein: CASSLALRGGARPSGASYNEQFF
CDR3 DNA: TGTGCCAGCAGCTTAGCATTAAGAGGGGGGGCCCGTCCTAGCGGGGCGTCGTACAATGAGCAGTTCTTC

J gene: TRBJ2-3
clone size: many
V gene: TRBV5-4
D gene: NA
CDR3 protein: CASSLGLGKTDTQYF
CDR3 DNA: TGTGCCAGCAGCTTGGGACTAGGAAAGACAGATACGCAGTATTTT

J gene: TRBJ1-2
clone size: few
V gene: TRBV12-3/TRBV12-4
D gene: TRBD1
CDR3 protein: CASSLASQGAFGGGYTF
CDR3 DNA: TGTGCCAGCAGTCTAGCCTCCCAGGGGGCTTTCGGCGGCGGCTACACCTTC

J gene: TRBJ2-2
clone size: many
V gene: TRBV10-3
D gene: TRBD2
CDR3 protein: CAISEHTPGLAGANTGELFF
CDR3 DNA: TGTGCCATCAGTGAGCATACCCCGGGACTAGCGGGAGCTAACACCGGGGAGCTGTTTTTT

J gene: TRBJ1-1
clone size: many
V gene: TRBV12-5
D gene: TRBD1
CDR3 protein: CASGLVRPGQGAERTEAFF
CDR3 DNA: TGTGCTAGTGGTTTGGTACGGCCGGGACAGGGGGCCGAAAGGACTGAAGCTTTCTTT

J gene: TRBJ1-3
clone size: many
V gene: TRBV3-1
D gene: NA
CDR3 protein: CASSQTAAGNTIYF
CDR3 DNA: TGTGCCAGCAGCCAAACAGCCGCTGGAAACACCATATATTTT

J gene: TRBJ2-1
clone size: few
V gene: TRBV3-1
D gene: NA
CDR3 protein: CASSHKESAEQFF
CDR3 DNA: TGTGCCAGCAGCCACAAAGAATCTGCTGAGCAGTTCTTC

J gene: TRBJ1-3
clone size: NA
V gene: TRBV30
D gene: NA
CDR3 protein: CAWSVPLGRGNTIYF
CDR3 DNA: TGTGCCTGGAGTGTTCCGCTCGGGCGTGGAAACACCATATATTTT

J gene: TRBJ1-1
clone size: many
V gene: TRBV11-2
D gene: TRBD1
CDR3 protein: CASNRDRKNMNTEAFF
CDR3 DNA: TGTGCCAGCAACCGGGACAGGAAAAACATGAACACTGAAGCTTTCTTT

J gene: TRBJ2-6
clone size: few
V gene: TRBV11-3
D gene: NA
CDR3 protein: CASSLEGSWGPSSGANVLTF
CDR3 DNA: TGTGCCAGCAGCTTAGAGGGGAGTTGGGGACCTAGCTCTGGGGCCAACGTCCTGACTTTC

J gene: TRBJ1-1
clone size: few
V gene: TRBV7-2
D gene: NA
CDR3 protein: CASGSQSPLNTEAFF
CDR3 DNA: TGTGCCAGCGGCTCACAATCTCCTTTGAACACTGAAGCTTTCTTT

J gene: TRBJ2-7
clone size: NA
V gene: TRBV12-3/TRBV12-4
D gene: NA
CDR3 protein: CASSELRARGEQYF
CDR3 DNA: TGTGCCAGCAGTGAACTCCGGGCCCGGGGAGAGCAGTACTTC

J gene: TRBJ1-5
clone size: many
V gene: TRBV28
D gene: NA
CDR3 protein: CASSLVQGNQPQHF
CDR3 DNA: TGTGCCAGCAGTTTAGTGCAGGGCAATCAGCCCCAGCATTTT

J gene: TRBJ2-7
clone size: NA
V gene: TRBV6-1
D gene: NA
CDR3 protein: CASSPRGRSYEQYF
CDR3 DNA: TGTGCCAGCAGCCCCCGGGGACGATCCTACGAGCAGTACTTC

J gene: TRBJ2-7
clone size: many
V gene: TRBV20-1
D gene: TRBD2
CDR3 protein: CSARAASGRVRDEQYF
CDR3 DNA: TGCAGTGCTAGAGCCGCCAGCGGGAGGGTTCGAGACGAGCAGTACTTC

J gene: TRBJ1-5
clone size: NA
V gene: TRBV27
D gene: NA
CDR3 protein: CASSLGRGWGQPQHF
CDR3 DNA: TGTGCCAGCAGTTTGGGGAGGGGATGGGGTCAGCCCCAGCATTTT

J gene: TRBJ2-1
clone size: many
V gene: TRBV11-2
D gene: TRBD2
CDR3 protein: CASSATGTSAYEQFF
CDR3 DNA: TGTGCCAGCAGCGCTACCGGGACTAGTGCCTATGAGCAGTTCTTC

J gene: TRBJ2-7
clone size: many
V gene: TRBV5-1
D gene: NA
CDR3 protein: CASSLGASSSYEQYF
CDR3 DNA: TGCGCCAGCAGCTTGGGGGCGAGTTCTTCCTACGAGCAGTACTTC

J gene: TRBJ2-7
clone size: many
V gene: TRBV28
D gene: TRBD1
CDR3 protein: CASSLRGTGHEQYF
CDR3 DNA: TGTGCCAGCAGTTTAAGGGGGACAGGGCACGAGCAGTACTTC

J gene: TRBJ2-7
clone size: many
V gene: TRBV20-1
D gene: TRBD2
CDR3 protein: CSATPLAGVAYEQYF
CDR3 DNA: TGCAGTGCCACCCCCCTAGCGGGTGTAGCCTACGAGCAGTACTTC

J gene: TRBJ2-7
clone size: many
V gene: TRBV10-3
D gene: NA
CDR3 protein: CAISGDSEQYF
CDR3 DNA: TGTGCCATCAGTGGGGACTCGGAGCAGTACTTC

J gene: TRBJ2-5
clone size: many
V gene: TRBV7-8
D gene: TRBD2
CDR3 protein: CASSRGRAGLRWETQYF
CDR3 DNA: TGTGCCAGCAGCCGAGGGAGGGCAGGGCTACGGTGGGAGACCCAGTACTTC

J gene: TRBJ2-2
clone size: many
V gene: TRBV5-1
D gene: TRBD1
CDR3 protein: CASSWDSTGQGNTGELFF
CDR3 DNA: TGCGCCAGCAGCTGGGATTCGACAGGGCAGGGGAACACCGGGGAGCTGTTTTTT

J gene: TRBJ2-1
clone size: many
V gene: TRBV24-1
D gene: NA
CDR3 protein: CATSDLPLGHHNEQFF
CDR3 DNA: TGTGCCACCAGTGATTTGCCGCTGGGCCACCACAATGAGCAGTTCTTC

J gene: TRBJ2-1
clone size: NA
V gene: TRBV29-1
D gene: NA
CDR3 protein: CSVEDGRENNEQFF
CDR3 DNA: TGCAGCGTTGAAGACGGACGGGAGAACAATGAGCAGTTCTTC

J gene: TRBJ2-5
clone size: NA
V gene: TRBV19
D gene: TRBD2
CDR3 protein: CASSIDRLAGNLRETQYF
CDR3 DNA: TGTGCCAGTAGTATAGATCGCCTAGCGGGGAACCTGAGAGAGACCCAGTACTTC

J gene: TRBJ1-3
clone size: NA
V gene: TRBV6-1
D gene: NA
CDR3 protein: CASSAPSGNTIYF
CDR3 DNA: TGTGCCAGCAGTGCCCCCTCGGGAAACACCATATATTTT

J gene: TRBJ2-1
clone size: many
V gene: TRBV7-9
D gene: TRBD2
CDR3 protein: CASIPGGAGDPYNEQFF
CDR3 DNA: TGTGCCAGCATCCCCGGCGGGGCGGGAGACCCATACAATGAGCAGTTCTTC

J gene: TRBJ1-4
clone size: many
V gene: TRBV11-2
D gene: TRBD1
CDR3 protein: CASSLTGTGGEKLFF
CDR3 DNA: TGTGCCAGCAGCCTCACCGGGACAGGGGGTGAAAAACTGTTTTTT

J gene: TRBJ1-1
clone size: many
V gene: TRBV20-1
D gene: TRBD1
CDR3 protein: CSARGRQGDTEAFF
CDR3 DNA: TGCAGTGCTAGAGGAAGACAGGGTGACACTGAAGCTTTCTTT

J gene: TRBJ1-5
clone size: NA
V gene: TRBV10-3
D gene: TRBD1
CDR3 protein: CAISGGQGGNQPQHF
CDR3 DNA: TGTGCCATCAGTGGGGGACAGGGCGGCAATCAGCCCCAGCATTTT

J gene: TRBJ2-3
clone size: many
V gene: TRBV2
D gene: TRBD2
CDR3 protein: CAGRGTSGSTDTQYF
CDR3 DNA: TGTGCCGGACGCGGGACTAGCGGATCCACAGATACGCAGTATTTT

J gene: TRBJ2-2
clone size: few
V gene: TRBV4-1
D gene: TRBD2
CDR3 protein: CASSQPGLAGGSNTGELFF
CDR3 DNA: TGCGCCAGCAGCCAACCGGGACTAGCGGGAGGGAGTAACACCGGGGAGCTGTTTTTT

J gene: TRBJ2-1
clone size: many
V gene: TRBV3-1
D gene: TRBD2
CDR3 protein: CASSRTRLAHNEQFF
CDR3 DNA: TGTGCCAGCAGCCGTACACGACTAGCCCACAATGAGCAGTTCTTC

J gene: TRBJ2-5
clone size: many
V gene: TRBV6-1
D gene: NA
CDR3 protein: CASSGWTKQETQYF
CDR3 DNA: TGTGCCAGCAGCGGGTGGACAAAACAAGAGACCCAGTACTTC

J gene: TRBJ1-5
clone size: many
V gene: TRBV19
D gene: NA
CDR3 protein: CASSTNRGFGNQPQHF
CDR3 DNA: TGTGCCAGTAGTACCAATAGGGGTTTCGGCAATCAGCCCCAGCATTTT

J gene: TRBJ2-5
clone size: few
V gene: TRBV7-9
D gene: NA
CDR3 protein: CASSWMDGQETQYF
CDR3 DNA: TGTGCCAGCAGCTGGATGGACGGTCAAGAGACCCAGTACTTC

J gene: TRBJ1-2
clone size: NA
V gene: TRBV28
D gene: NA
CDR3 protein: CAGNSGFGYTF
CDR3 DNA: TGTGCCGGAAACTCGGGCTTTGGCTACACCTTC

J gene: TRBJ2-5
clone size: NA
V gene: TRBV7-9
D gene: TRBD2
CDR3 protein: CASSQTGTTQETQYF
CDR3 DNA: TGTGCCAGCAGTCAAACCGGGACTACCCAAGAGACCCAGTACTTC

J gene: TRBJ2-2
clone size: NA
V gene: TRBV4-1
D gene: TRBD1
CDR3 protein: CASSQGTGRPGRNVELFF
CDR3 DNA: TGCGCCAGCAGCCAAGGGACAGGGAGGCCGGGGCGGAACGTGGAGCTGTTTTTT

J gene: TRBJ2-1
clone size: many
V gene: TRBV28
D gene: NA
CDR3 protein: CASSPGLAYNEQFF
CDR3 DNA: TGTGCCAGCAGTCCCGGTCTAGCTTACAATGAGCAGTTCTTC

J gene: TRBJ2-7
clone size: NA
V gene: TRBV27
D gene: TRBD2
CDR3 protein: CASSAPATSGIYEQYF
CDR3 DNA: TGTGCCAGCAGTGCCCCCGCGACTAGCGGGATATACGAGCAGTACTTC

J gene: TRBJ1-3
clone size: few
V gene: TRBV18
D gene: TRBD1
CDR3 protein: CASSRTGVSGNTIYF
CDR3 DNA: TGTGCCAGCTCACGAACAGGGGTCTCGGGAAACACCATATATTTT

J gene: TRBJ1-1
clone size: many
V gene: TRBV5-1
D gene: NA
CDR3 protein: CASSAGPDGTEAFF
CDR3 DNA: TGCGCCAGCAGCGCAGGACCAGACGGAACTGAAGCTTTCTTT

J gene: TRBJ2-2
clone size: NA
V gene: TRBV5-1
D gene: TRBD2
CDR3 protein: CASMEAGANTGELFF
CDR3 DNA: TGCGCCAGCATGGAGGCGGGAGCTAACACCGGGGAGCTGTTTTTT

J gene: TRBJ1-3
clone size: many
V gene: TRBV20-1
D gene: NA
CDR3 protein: CSATNRRGGNTIYF
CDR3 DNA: TGCAGTGCTACTAACAGAAGGGGTGGAAACACCATATATTTT

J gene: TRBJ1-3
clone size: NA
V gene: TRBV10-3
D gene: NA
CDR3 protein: CAISEGGSSGNTIYF
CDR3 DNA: TGTGCCATCAGTGAGGGGGGAAGCTCTGGAAACACCATATATTTT

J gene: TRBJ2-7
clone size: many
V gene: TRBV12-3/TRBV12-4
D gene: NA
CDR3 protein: CASSPPATYEQYF
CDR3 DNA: TGTGCCAGCAGCCCACCGGCCACCTACGAGCAGTACTTC